This entry lists 10 T cell receptor beta chains sequenced from one sample in a study of beta chain features in type 1 diabetes. The investigators reverse transcribed all of the isolated RNA, so they sequenced expressed TCRB transcripts. Method: immunoSEQ multiplex PCR; TCRdb's copy keeps in-frame clones and lacks some. The repertoire holds about 930,000 clones, with roughly 17% as singletons. Sequences were obtained from naive CD4+ T cells from blood. These receptors were obtained from a woman aged 18 to 35 in good health.

This clone occurred a few times. The CDR3 sequence: CASLLGRQYGYTF. CDR3 bases: TGTGCCAGCCTACTGGGCAGGCAATATGGCTACACCTTC. The rearrangement joins TRBV6-6 to TRBJ1-2; no reliable D call. The CDR3 is made up of 13 amino acids. The V end lost 8 bases, the J end lost 5 bases, and 15 bases lay between the germline ends. Germline V CDR1 and CDR2: MNHNY, SVGAGI (reference sequence).

The chain carries TRBV7-2 and TRBJ2-7; 8 bases align to TRBD2. The CDR3 has 14 residues. Trimming at V came to 5 bases and at J to 4 bases, leaving 7 bases not matched to a gene. Looked up from germline, CDR1 is SGHTA and CDR2 is FQGNSA. CDR3 DNA sequence: TGTGCCAGCAGCGGAGCGGGAGTAAGATACGAGCAGTACTTC. This encodes CASSGAGVRYEQYF.

This clone was counted only a few times. V and J are TRBV4-2 and TRBJ2-3; 8 bases are a match to TRBD2. Germline CDR1 LGHNA, CDR2 YNFKEQ. V shed 5 bases, J shed 4 bases, and the junction held 11 bases outside the gene matches. The CDR3 contains 16 residues. CDR3 region: CASSSPPGGRPDTQYF. CDR3 bases: TGTGCCAGCAGCTCCCCCCCGGGCGGGAGGCCAGATACGCAGTATTTT.

The V call is TRBV2, the J call TRBJ2-5; 13 nucleotides align to TRBD2. J lost 4 bases, V lost 3 bases, and 5 bases had no gene match. This CDR3 contains 16 residues. Germline CDR1 SNHLY, CDR2 FYNNEI. The DNA for the CDR3 is TGTGCCAGCAGTGAGACTAGCGGGAGGTCTGCAGAGACCCAGTACTTC. It codes for CASSETSGRSAETQYF.

The CDR3, as DNA: TGTGCCAGCAGTTACTCGAACGACAGGGCGAGGGGGGACCAGTACTTC. Translation: CASSYSNDRARGDQYF. This chain joins TRBV6-5 and TRBJ2-5; D might be TRBD1 (7 bases). This CDR3 region has 16 residues. In germline, CDR1 is MNHEY, CDR2 SVGAGI. The V end lost 0 bases, the J end lost 10 bases, and 21 bases lay between the germline ends.

V gene TRBV10-3 combines with J gene TRBJ2-7; 8 bases align to TRBD1. The CDR3 runs to 14 residues. CDR1 is ENHRY, CDR2 SYGVKD, per germline. V gave up 8 bases and J gave up 4 bases; unmatched junction bases: 10. CDR3 residues: CAIATTGVDYEQYF. In DNA, the CDR3 is TGTGCCATCGCTACGACAGGGGTGGATTACGAGCAGTACTTC.

This clone was seen only a few times. The V gene is TRBV7-9, the J gene TRBJ1-1; D gene uncertain. The CDR3 loop spans 15 amino acids. Trimming removed 1 base at V and 0 bases at J, with 9 bases between. Per the germline V gene, CDR1 is SEHNR and CDR2 is FQNEAQ (reference sequence). The CDR3 is CASSLEQLLNTEAFF. CDR3 nucleotides: TGTGCCAGCAGCTTAGAACAGCTTTTGAACACTGAAGCTTTCTTT.

The chain joins TRBV7-9 to TRBJ2-3; 13 bases are a match to TRBD2. The V segment lost 2 bases and the J segment 4 bases; nucleotides outside the gene matches: 9. The CDR3 extends over 18 amino acids. Looked up from germline, CDR1 is SEHNR and CDR2 is FQNEAQ (reference sequence). In DNA, the CDR3 is TGTGCCAGCAGCTTAACCTCCGGGACTAGCGGGAACTCAGATACGCAGTATTTT. Protein sequence: CASSLTSGTSGNSDTQYF.

This clone was observed a few times. The V and J genes are TRBV2 and TRBJ2-7, with D uncertain. CDR1 is SNHLY, CDR2 FYNNEI, per germline. This CDR3 region has 14 residues. The V end lost 4 bases, the J end lost 3 bases, and 13 bases lay between the germline ends. CDR3 coding DNA: TGTGCCAGCAGTGTAAATGGAAAGCTCTACGAGCAGTACTTC. Translated: CASSVNGKLYEQYF.

The chain recombines TRBV5-1 with TRBJ2-2; D not resolved. The CDR3 loop spans 14 amino acids. Germline V gene sequence: CDR1 SGHRS, CDR2 YFSETQ. V lost 4 bases and J 1 base, leaving 8 bases between the germline ends. CDR3 nucleotides: TGCGCCAGCAGCCGTCTTGTGAACACCGGGGAGCTGTTTTTT. The encoded protein is CASSRLVNTGELFF.